This paragraph reports one T cell receptor (beta chain). Its antigen remains unknown. The data were taken from a study of CD8 T cells in ankylosing spondylitis. Study-wide results and caveats: CD8+ by phenotype, disease-linked clones were relatively rare in peripheral blood. Disease-linked clones were reportedly significantly enriched in matched ankylosing spondylitis synovial fluid. Apparently characteristic of ankylosing spondylitis blood was a TCR beta motif (eight highly homologous variants).

From the 5' RACE reads, TCRdb called clonotypes with MiXCR, one entry per CDR3 protein. The sample holds approximately 540,000 distinct CDR3 sequences, 12% seen once. CDR3 length: 15 amino acids. The V gene's germline CDR1 is ENHRY and CDR2 SYGVKD. V was pared by 3 bases and J by 2 bases, with 13 bases between. Sample: blood, either unsorted or a sorted T cell fraction (not recorded which). This clonotype was obtained from a male donor with ankylosing spondylitis. This chain uses TRBV10-3 with TRBJ1-2; D is uncertain. CDR3 nucleotides: TGTGCCATCAGTGACCCCTACTTTAACAACTATGGCTACACCTTC. Protein: CAISDPYFNNYGYTF.